The T cell receptor (beta chain) under discussion was sequenced for a study of beta chain features in type 1 diabetes. About the research overall: Examined across all samples were almost 110 million sorted cells. General study findings and limits: Fewer junction insertions and more nucleotide deletions appeared in type 1 diabetes patients. The study found moderately but significantly shorter TCRB CDR3s in all four CD4+ subsets of Type 1 diabetes patients.

The CDR3 has 11 amino acids. Trimming took off 5 bases at V and 4 bases at J, with 5 bases between the two ends. Germline loops: CDR1 SEHNR, CDR2 FQNEAQ (reference sequence). The whole isolated RNA underwent reverse transcription, so sequencing captured expressed TCRB transcripts. Sequenced naive, central memory and regulatory T cell samples produced an average of around 4 million reads. Some clones are missing from TCRdb's copy, which holds only in-frame ones; the method was immunoSEQ multiplex PCR. The sample carries a few hundred thousand clones, 16% recorded once. On this clone itself: Antigen unknown.

This receptor was obtained from a man aged 30 to 39 with type 1 diabetes. The J gene is TRBJ1-2, the V gene TRBV7-9; D remains unclear. The sequenced sample consisted of naive CD4+ T cells from blood. The CDR3 here is CASSPAYGYTF. In DNA, the CDR3 is TGTGCCAGCAGCCCGGCCTATGGCTACACCTTC.